Below, one T cell receptor beta chain is given with its context. Its specificity is not known. These data originate in a study of T cell responses to AZD1222 COVID-19 vaccine. Trimming took 0 bases from V and 0 from J, leaving 13 bases between them. In germline, CDR1 is SGDLS, CDR2 YYNGEE. This CDR3 is 16 amino acids long. Produced via immunoSEQ multiplex PCR; TCRdb's table is partial and in-frame only. The table lists roughly 140,000 clones, about 90% of them singletons. Study conclusions and caveats: Only 5 or 6 individuals given AZD1222 were seropositive at baseline. White British ancestry dominated among donors, who included more females, and clonal diversity was possibly underestimated.

The chain couples TRBV9 to TRBJ2-7; no clear D gene. The sample consisted of peripheral blood, taken on day 0 of AZD1222 vaccination. This receptor was identified in an adult in good health. CDR3 region: CASSVVEQPLSYEQYF. The CDR3, as DNA: TGTGCCAGCAGCGTAGTCGAACAGCCGCTCTCCTACGAGCAGTACTTC.